This T cell receptor beta chain was documented in a study of T cells in localized non-small cell lung cancer. General study results and limits: Among the top 100 tumor clones, a median around 50 appeared in adjacent lung. Since sequencing was restricted to only one region of the tumor, intratumor heterogeneity remains a possibility. With higher T cell density in blood came longer overall survival. Adjacent uninvolved lung tissue had the highest T cell clonality, exceeding tumor.

The protocol was immunoSEQ multiplex PCR, while the TCRdb copy is restricted to in-frame clones and leaves out a portion. Of about 1,100 clones in the sample, about 25% are singletons; the top ten hold approximately 18%. The germline CDR1 and CDR2 sequences are SGHNT and YENEEA. Trimming removed 3 bases from V and 8 bases from J; junction bases left unmatched: 10. This CDR3 spans 15 amino acids. On this clone itself: The target antigen is unknown.

This chain links TRBV11-3 with TRBJ2-1; 7 nucleotides line up with TRBD2. This TCR was sampled from a female donor at least 60 years old with stage III squamous cell lung carcinoma. The input for sequencing was lung tumor tissue, taken before any cancer treatment. The CDR3 region has the DNA TGTGCCAGCAGCTTGGTTTCAGGGAGGGCCGATGAGCAGTTCTTC. It encodes CASSLVSGRADEQFF.